This TCR beta chain came from a study of post-analysis software for immune sequencing data. Study at large: The courses of disease that were included comprised relapsing-remitting, secondary progressive and progressive-relapsing multiple sclerosis.

The library was made from cDNA and included unique molecular identifiers. Input of about 0.85 to 10 million T cells yielded around 460,000 cDNA molecules. Using its own MiXCR run on the PCR reads, TCRdb lists one record per CDR3 protein. The sample lists about 540,000 distinct CDR3 sequences, approximately 31% occurring once. General study points: Roughly five TRBV segments were more frequent in patients than controls; TRBV5-6, TRBV5-1 and TRBV20-1 belonged to this group. Normalized Chao1 diversity in multiple sclerosis patients fell significantly below that of controls. By F measure, strong co-clustering occurred among samples prepared in the same batch.

This clonotype has a handful of counts. Its cognate antigen is unknown. J gave up 4 bases and V 0 bases, and 4 bases lay outside the gene matches. The CDR3 runs 15 residues. The germline gives CDR1 LNHNV, CDR2 YYDKDF (reference sequence). The gene calls are TRBV15 and TRBJ2-7; 9 positions agree with TRBD2. The clonotype originates from a girl aged 2 to 17 with multiple sclerosis. Source material: blood. CDR3 DNA: TGTGCCACCAGCAGAGATCCGCTAGCGGGGTACGAGCAGTACTTC. The encoded protein is CATSRDPLAGYEQYF.